This T cell receptor beta chain was profiled in a study of identical twins. TCRdb ran MiXCR on the 5' RACE reads and lists one entry per CDR3 protein. The table lists a few hundred thousand distinct CDR3 sequences, 14% of them singletons. Germline CDR1 and CDR2: LGHNA and YSLEER. CDR3 length equals 14 residues. The V segment lost 0 bases and the J segment 12 bases; nucleotides outside the gene matches: 9. Healthy Caucasians alone served as donors. There are many counts of this clonotype. In addition, the sample was reused for a study of yellow fever vaccine responses in identical twins.

This TCR was sampled from a woman aged 18-35 years in good health. The source material was CD4+ T cells sorted from blood. The chain uses TRBV4-3 and TRBJ2-3, with 7 bases aligning to TRBD2. The CDR3 loop reads CASSQDRTSHFQYF. The CDR3 DNA is TGCGCCAGCAGCCAAGATCGGACTAGTCACTTCCAGTATTTT.